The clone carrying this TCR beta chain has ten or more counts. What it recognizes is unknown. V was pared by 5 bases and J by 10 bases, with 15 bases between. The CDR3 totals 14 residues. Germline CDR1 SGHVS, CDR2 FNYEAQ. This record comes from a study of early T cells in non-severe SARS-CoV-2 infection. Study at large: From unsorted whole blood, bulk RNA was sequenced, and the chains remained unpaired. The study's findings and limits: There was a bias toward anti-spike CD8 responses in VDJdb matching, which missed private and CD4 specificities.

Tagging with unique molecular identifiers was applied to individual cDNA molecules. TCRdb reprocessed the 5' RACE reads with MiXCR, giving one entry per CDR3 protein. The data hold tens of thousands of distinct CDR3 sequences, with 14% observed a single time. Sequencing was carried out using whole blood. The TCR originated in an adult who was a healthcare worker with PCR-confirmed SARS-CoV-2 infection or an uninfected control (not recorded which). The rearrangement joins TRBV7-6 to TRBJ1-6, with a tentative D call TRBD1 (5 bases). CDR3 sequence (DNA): TGTGCCAGCAGCCAGCCAGGGTCCGACTCACCCCTCCACTTT. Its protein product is CASSQPGSDSPLHF.